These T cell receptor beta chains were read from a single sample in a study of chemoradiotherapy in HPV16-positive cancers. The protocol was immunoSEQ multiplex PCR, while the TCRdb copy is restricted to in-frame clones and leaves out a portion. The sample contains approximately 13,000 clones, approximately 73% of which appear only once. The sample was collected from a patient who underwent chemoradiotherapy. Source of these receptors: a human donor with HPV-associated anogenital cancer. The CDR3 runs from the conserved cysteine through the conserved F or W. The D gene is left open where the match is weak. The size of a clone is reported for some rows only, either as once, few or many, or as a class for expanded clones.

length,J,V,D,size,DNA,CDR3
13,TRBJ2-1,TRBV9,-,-,TGTGCCAGCAGCGTCAACTTAGCGGCTGAGCAGTTCTTC,CASSVNLAAEQFF
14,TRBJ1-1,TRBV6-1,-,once,TGTGCCAGCAGTGAAGTTGAGTCCCACACTGAAGCTTTCTTT,CASSEVESHTEAFF
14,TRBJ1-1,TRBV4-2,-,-,TGTGCCAGCAGCCAAGTTTCCGGGAACACTGAAGCTTTCTTT,CASSQVSGNTEAFF
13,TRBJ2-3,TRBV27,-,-,TGTGCCAGCAGTTTCAGTAACGGAGATACGCAGTATTTT,CASSFSNGDTQYF
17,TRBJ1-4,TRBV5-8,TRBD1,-,TGTGCCAGCAGCTTGTTACAGGGGAGGGATTATAATGAAAAACTGTTTTTT,CASSLLQGRDYNEKLFF
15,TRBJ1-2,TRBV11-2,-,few,TGTGCCAGCAGCCATACTACAGGGATTCGGGATGGCTACACCTTC,CASSHTTGIRDGYTF
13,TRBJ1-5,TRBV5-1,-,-,TGCGCCAGCAGCCCCGGGTCGAATCAGCCCCAGCATTTT,CASSPGSNQPQHF
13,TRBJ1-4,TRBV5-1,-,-,TGCGCCAGCAGCTCCCAAGGGGGGGAAAAACTGTTTTTT,CASSSQGGEKLFF
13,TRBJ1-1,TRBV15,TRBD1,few,TGTGCCACCAGCTCGACAGGGACCACTGAAGCTTTCTTT,CATSSTGTTEAFF
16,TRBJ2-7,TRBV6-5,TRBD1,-,TGTGCCAGCAGTTACGACAGGGCAAGGTTCTCCTACGAGCAGTACTTC,CASSYDRARFSYEQYF
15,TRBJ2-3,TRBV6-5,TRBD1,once,TGTGCCAGCGGACCCGGGACAGGGTACACAGATACGCAGTATTTT,CASGPGTGYTDTQYF
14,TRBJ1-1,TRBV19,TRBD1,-,TGTGCCAGTAGTAAGAACAGGGGAGGAAATGAAGCTTTCTTT,CASSKNRGGNEAFF
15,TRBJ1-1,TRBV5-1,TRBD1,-,TGCGCCAGCAAGGTCACCGGGACAGGGGTGGTGGAGGCTTTCTTT,CASKVTGTGVVEAFF
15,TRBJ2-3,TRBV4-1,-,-,TGCGCCAGCAGCCAAGTCCCCCCAGGGTCAGATACGCAGTATTTT,CASSQVPPGSDTQYF
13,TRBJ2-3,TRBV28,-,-,TGTGCCAGCAGTTCCCGGGCCACAGATACGCAGTATTTT,CASSSRATDTQYF
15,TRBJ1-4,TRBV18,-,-,TGTGCCAGCTCACCATCGAGACCCCCGGAGGAAAAACTGTTTTTT,CASSPSRPPEEKLFF
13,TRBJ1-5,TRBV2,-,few,TGTGCCAGCAGTGAAGGGCCGCGACAGCCCCAGCATTTT,CASSEGPRQPQHF
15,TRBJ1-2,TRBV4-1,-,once,TGCGCCAGCAGCCAAACCTACGGGGCAGGAAGAGGCTACACCTTC,CASSQTYGAGRGYTF
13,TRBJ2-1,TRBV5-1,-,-,TGCGCCAGCAGCTTAGTCAGAGGAGCTGAGCAGTTCTTC,CASSLVRGAEQFF
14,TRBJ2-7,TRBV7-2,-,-,TGTGCCAGCAGCCCACGACAAGGGGAATACGAGCAGTACTTC,CASSPRQGEYEQYF
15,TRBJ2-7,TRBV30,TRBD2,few,TGTGCCTGGATACAGCGGGGGGGATTGCCCTACGAGCAGTACTTC,CAWIQRGGLPYEQYF
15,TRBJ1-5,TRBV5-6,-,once,TGTGCCAGCAGCTTGGCGGGCGGGTTCAATCAGCCCCAGCATTTT,CASSLAGGFNQPQHF
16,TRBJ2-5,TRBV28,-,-,TGTGCCAGCAGACGGACTCCCCTCATCCCACAAGAGACCCAGTACTTC,CASRRTPLIPQETQYF
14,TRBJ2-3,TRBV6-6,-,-,TGTGCCAGCAGTTATGAGGCAGTCACAGATACGCAGTATTTT,CASSYEAVTDTQYF
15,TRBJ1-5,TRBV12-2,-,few,TGTGCAAGTCGCTTAGGTGGTGGGCCCAATCAGCCCCAGCATTTT,CASRLGGGPNQPQHF
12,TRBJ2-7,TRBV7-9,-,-,TGTGCCAGCAGCTTGGGCCAACAAGAGCAGTACTTC,CASSLGQQEQYF
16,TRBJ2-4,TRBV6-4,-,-,TGTGCCAGCACTATAACTGTAGAGCACATCGAAAACATTCAGTACTTC,CASTITVEHIENIQYF
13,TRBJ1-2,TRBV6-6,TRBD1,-,TGTGCCAGCAGCCGACAGGGGTTGTATGGCTACACCTTC,CASSRQGLYGYTF
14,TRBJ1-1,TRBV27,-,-,TGTGCCAGCAGTCTGGCAGGTCTGAACACTGAAGCTTTCTTT,CASSLAGLNTEAFF
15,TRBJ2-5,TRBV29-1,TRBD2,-,TGCAGCATCACTAGCGGGGGAGGTTGGCAAGAGACCCAGTACTTC,CSITSGGGWQETQYF
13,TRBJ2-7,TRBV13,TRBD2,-,TGTGCCAGCAGCCCCGGGGGGGGCGGGGAGCAGTACTTC,CASSPGGGGEQYF
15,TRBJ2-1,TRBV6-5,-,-,TGTGCCAGCAGTTACTCGTTGGGGCAGATCCATGAGCAGTTCTTC,CASSYSLGQIHEQFF
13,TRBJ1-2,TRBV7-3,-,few,TGTGCCAGCAGCTTAAGTCTAGGTGTTGGCTACACCTTC,CASSLSLGVGYTF
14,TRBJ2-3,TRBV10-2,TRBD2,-,TGCGCCAGCATAAGGGGCGGGAGCACAGATAGGGCGTATTTT,CASIRGGSTDRAYF
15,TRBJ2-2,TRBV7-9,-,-,TGTGCCAGCAGCTTAGTAATGGAGGGGACCGGGGAGCTGTTTTTT,CASSLVMEGTGELFF
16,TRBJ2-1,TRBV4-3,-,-,TGCGCCAGCAGCCAAGATTGGGTAAATCAGGGAAGTGAGCAGTTCTTC,CASSQDWVNQGSEQFF
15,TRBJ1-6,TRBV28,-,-,TGTGCCAGCAGTTTGAGAGCGGGGGCGGGCTCACCCCTCCACTTT,CASSLRAGAGSPLHF
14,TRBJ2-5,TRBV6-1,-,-,TGTGCCAGCAGGTGGCAGGTACTCCAAGAGACCCAGTACTTC,CASRWQVLQETQYF
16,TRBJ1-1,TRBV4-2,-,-,TGTGCCAGCAGCCCCCCAGCGATCTTCCGTGACACTGAAGCTTTCTTT,CASSPPAIFRDTEAFF
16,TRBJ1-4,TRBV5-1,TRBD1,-,TGCGCCAGCAGCCGGGGACAGGGGGCTAATAATGAAAAACTGTTTTTT,CASSRGQGANNEKLFF
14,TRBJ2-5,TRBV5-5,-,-,TGTGCCAGCAGCATCTCAGGGGTGGCAGAGACCCAGTACTTC,CASSISGVAETQYF
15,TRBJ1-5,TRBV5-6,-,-,TGTGCCAGCAGCATCAGCCTGTATAGCAATCAGCCCCAGCATTTT,CASSISLYSNQPQHF
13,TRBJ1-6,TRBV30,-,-,TGTGCCTGGCGGAGCTCCTATAATTCACCCCTCCACTTT,CAWRSSYNSPLHF
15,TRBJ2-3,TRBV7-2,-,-,TGTGCCAGCAGCTTAGCGTATAGGGCCCGGGGGAAGCAGTATTTT,CASSLAYRARGKQYF
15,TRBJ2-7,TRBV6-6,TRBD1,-,TGTGCCAGCAGTGACGACAGGGAATCTTCCTACGAGCAGTACTTC,CASSDDRESSYEQYF
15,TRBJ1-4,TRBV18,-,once,TGTGCCAGCTCACCACCCGCGGCAACTAATGAAAAACTGTTTTTT,CASSPPAATNEKLFF
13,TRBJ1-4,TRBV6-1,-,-,TGTGCCAGCAGAGAGTACTCTGGGGAAAAACTGTTTTTT,CASREYSGEKLFF
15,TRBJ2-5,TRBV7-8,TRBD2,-,TGTGCCAGCAGCTTAGTCGGCGGGGGGAGGGAGACCCAGTACTTC,CASSLVGGGRETQYF
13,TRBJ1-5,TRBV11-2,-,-,TGTGCCAGCAGCTTAGAGGTCTATCAGCCCCAGCATTTT,CASSLEVYQPQHF
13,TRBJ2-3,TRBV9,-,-,TGTGCCAGCAGCGCCCAAAGCACAGATACGCAGTATTTT,CASSAQSTDTQYF
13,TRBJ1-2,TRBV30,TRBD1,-,TGTGCCTTGGGGTTAGGACAGGGGTATGGCTACACCTTC,CALGLGQGYGYTF
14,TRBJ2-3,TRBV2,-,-,TGTGCCAGCAGTGAAATGCAGGGCACAGATACGCAGTATTTT,CASSEMQGTDTQYF
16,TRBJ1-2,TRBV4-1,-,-,TGCGCCAGCAGCCAAGTAGCCGGACAGAAAAGCTATGGCTACACCTTC,CASSQVAGQKSYGYTF
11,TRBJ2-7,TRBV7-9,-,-,TGTGCCAGCAGCTTAGATCGCGAGCAGTACTTC,CASSLDREQYF